Presented here are 21 T cell receptor beta chains from one specimen sequenced in a study of cytomegalovirus exposure and HLA in healthy donors. The PCR made use of 60 Vbeta and 13 Jbeta primers. Produced via immunoSEQ multiplex PCR; TCRdb's table is partial and in-frame only. The sample includes 100,000 to 150,000 clones, roughly 78% of them seen just once. Material: PBMCs. The receptors here all came from a man aged 30-40 years in good health and CMV-seropositive.

The chain employs TRBV6-6 and TRBJ1-2; TRBD1 agrees at 7 bases. J lost 6 bases, V lost 5 bases, and 9 bases had no gene match. Germline lookup yields CDR1 MNHNY and CDR2 SVGAGI (reference sequence). CDR3 length: 14 residues. The CDR3 protein is CASSVGQVPHGYTF. CDR3 DNA sequence: TGTGCCAGCAGTGTTGGACAGGTTCCCCATGGCTACACCTTC.

The V call is TRBV7-3, the J call TRBJ2-3; 8 nucleotides line up with TRBD2. CDR1 is SGHTA, CDR2 FQGTGA, per germline. The V gene end was trimmed by 1 base and the J gene end by 4 bases; junction bases not matched to a gene: 10. CDR3 length equals 17 residues. The chain's CDR3 is CASSLRRLAGVSDTQYF. The CDR3 bases are TGTGCCAGCAGCTTAAGGAGGCTAGCGGGTGTTTCAGATACGCAGTATTTT.

This sequence joins TRBV28 and TRBJ1-4, with 7 nucleotides matching TRBD1. Germline CDR1 reads MDHEN; CDR2 reads SYDVKM. Trimming removed 6 bases from V and 3 bases from J; junction bases left unmatched: 7. The CDR3 loop spans 15 amino acids. The CDR3 loop reads CASSPITGANEKLFF. The CDR3 region has the DNA TGTGCCAGCAGCCCCATTACAGGGGCTAATGAAAAACTGTTTTTT.

The V gene is TRBV28, the J gene TRBJ1-1; a weak D match, TRBD1 (6 bases). Germline CDR1 is MDHEN and CDR2 is SYDVKM. The germline V and J ends were trimmed by 3 bases and 8 bases, with 16 bases remaining between them. CDR3 length equals 14 residues. The CDR3 region has the DNA TGTGCCAGCAGTTTTATAGTGTCGGGGACAGAAGCTTTCTTT. This encodes CASSFIVSGTEAFF.

The chain combines TRBV11-2 with TRBJ2-1, with D perhaps matching TRBD2 (6 bases). V was cut by 8 bases and J by 3 bases, with 14 bases left in between. The CDR3 sequence is 14 residues long. Germline assignment: CDR1 SGHAT and CDR2 FQNNGV. CDR3 nucleotides: TGTGCCAGCGGGCCGGGACTGGTCTACAATGAGCAGTTCTTC. It encodes CASGPGLVYNEQFF.

This clone was detected only once. The V call is TRBV5-6, the J call TRBJ1-1; a possible D gene is TRBD1 (5 bases). V lost 2 bases to trimming and J lost 4 bases, with 18 bases between them. Germline loops: CDR1 SGHDT, CDR2 YYEEEE. The CDR3 is 16 amino acids. CDR3 region: CASSLYHPGTPTEAFF. In DNA form, the CDR3 reads TGTGCCAGCAGCTTATACCACCCCGGGACTCCCACTGAAGCTTTCTTT.

The table lists this clone with a few counts. The chain combines TRBV13 with TRBJ2-7; 7 bases map to TRBD1. This CDR3 region has 13 residues. The ends lost 5 bases at V and 5 bases at J; junction bases unmatched: 6. Germline-derived CDR1 and CDR2 are PRHDT and FYEKMQ (reference sequence). CDR3 protein: CASSTIDRDEQYF. The CDR3 DNA reads as TGTGCCAGCAGCACAATAGACAGGGACGAGCAGTACTTC.

The V call is TRBV7-9, the J call TRBJ2-7, with TRBD1 matching 7 bases. Germline CDR1 reads SEHNR; CDR2 reads FQNEAQ (reference sequence). V trimming: 4 bases; J trimming: 0 bases; junction bases outside the gene matches: 3. The CDR3 has 14 amino acids. The DNA for the CDR3 is TGTGCCAGCAGCTCGACAGGGCACTCCTACGAGCAGTACTTC. The encoded protein is CASSSTGHSYEQYF.

The chain has TRBV2 and TRBJ2-7; 7 bases match TRBD2. CDR3 length: 14 amino acids. V was pared by 6 bases and J by 4 bases, with 9 bases of the junction left unmatched. Germline CDR1 SNHLY, CDR2 FYNNEI. The CDR3, as DNA: TGTGCCAGCAGGGGGGGGTATCAGGTGTACGAGCAGTACTTC. This codes for CASRGGYQVYEQYF.

The chain employs TRBV5-1 and TRBJ2-5; 9 positions agree with TRBD1. Trimming removed 5 bases from V and 2 bases from J; junction bases left unmatched: 10. Germline V CDR1 and CDR2: SGHRS, YFSETQ. This CDR3 has 16 amino acids. CDR3 in amino acids: CASSSGQGWRQETQYF. The CDR3, as DNA: TGCGCCAGCAGTTCAGGACAGGGGTGGAGGCAAGAGACCCAGTACTTC. The entire variable domain, with the rest obtained from reference TRBV5-1 and TRBJ2-5, is as follows: KAGVTQTPRYLIKTRGQQVTLSCSPISGHRSVSWYQQTPGQGLQFLFEYFSETQRNKGNFPGRFSGRQFSNSRSEMNVSTLELGDSALYLCASSSGQGWRQETQYFGPGTRLLVL.

The chain has TRBV7-3 and TRBJ2-5; D unclear. The CDR3 consists of 13 residues. CDR1 is SGHTA, CDR2 FQGTGA, per germline. Trimming cost V 3 bases and J 5 bases, with 10 bases left between them. The CDR3 DNA sequence: TGTGCCAGCAGCTTGAGTTTTATGGAGACCCAGTACTTC. As protein: CASSLSFMETQYF.

V is TRBV6-4 and J is TRBJ2-7, with D maybe TRBD2 (6 bases). The CDR3 has 14 amino acids. Germline V lookup: CDR1 MRHNA, CDR2 SNTAGT. V was shortened by 6 bases and J by 3 bases, with 15 bases between the two germline ends. The CDR3 DNA reads as TGTGCCAGCAGGGAGGGTTCCGAGGGCTACGAGCAGTACTTC. This encodes CASREGSEGYEQYF.

The chain recombines TRBV29-1 with TRBJ1-4; no definite D call. This CDR3 spans 14 amino acids. The germline gives CDR1 SQVTM, CDR2 ANQGSEA. The germline V and J ends were trimmed by 4 bases and 5 bases, with 14 bases remaining between them. DNA for the CDR3: TGCAGCGTTGCTGGTGGAGGGATAAATGAAAAACTGTTTTTT. Translation: CSVAGGGINEKLFF.

V gene TRBV10-3 combines with J gene TRBJ2-1; 10 bases line up with TRBD1. The CDR3 totals 14 residues. CDR1 is ENHRY and CDR2 is SYGVKD in the germline V gene. The ends lost 11 bases at V and 5 bases at J; junction bases unmatched: 9. CDR3 loop: CAAMGQGKDNEQFF. CDR3 bases: TGTGCCGCTATGGGACAGGGGAAGGACAATGAGCAGTTCTTC.

The rearrangement uses TRBV2 and TRBJ2-7, with TRBD1 matching 10 bases. This CDR3 contains 11 residues. The germline V gene has CDR1 SNHLY and CDR2 FYNNEI. V gave up 4 bases and J gave up 11 bases; unmatched junction bases: 2. The CDR3 loop is CASSGDRGKYF. The CDR3 DNA follows: TGTGCCAGCAGTGGGGACAGGGGAAAGTACTTC.

This chain joins TRBV25-1 and TRBJ1-2; possibly TRBD1 for D (6 bases). This CDR3 is built from 15 residues. The V gene lost 6 bases and the J gene lost 8 bases, with 22 bases spanning the gap. Germline CDR1 MGHDK, CDR2 SYGVNS. The CDR3 is CASRGPGTPGGGYTF. The CDR3 coding sequence is TGTGCCAGCAGAGGACCCGGGACACCGGGCGGGGGCTACACCTTC.

V is TRBV6-5 and J is TRBJ2-7; D is perhaps TRBD2 (6 bases). Germline CDR1 reads MNHEY; CDR2 reads SVGAGI. Trimming stripped 6 bases from V and 0 bases from J, with 12 bases between. The CDR3 totals 14 residues. This chain's CDR3 is CASSRDSASYEQYF. CDR3 in DNA: TGTGCCAGCAGCCGGGACTCAGCCTCCTACGAGCAGTACTTC.

The rearrangement links TRBV10-3 to TRBJ1-4, with D perhaps matching TRBD1 (5 bases). The CDR3 totals 15 residues. With 6 bases removed from V and 0 bases from J, the gap between germline ends came to 11 bases. CDR1 and CDR2 from the germline V gene are ENHRY and SYGVKD. The CDR3 is CAIRGDLSTNEKLFF. The CDR3 DNA sequence: TGTGCCATCAGGGGGGACTTATCAACTAATGAAAAACTGTTTTTT.

The chain combines TRBV28 with TRBJ2-5; the D is unclear. The CDR3 sequence is 15 residues long. Germline V lookup: CDR1 MDHEN, CDR2 SYDVKM. V dropped 5 bases and J dropped 9 bases, with 22 bases sitting between them. The CDR3 bases are TGTGCCAGCAGTCTGACTGCCGAAGTGGATGAGGCCCAGTACTTC. Protein: CASSLTAEVDEAQYF.

This chain uses TRBV29-1 with TRBJ1-3; D not certain. CDR1 and CDR2 (germline): SQVTM, ANQGSEA. Trimming left V 0 bases short and J 0 bases short, with 21 bases between. This CDR3 is 19 amino acids long. The CDR3 protein is CSVEDYGSAGRDSGNTIYF. In DNA, the CDR3 is TGCAGCGTTGAAGATTATGGGTCAGCCGGGAGAGACTCTGGAAACACCATATATTTT.

The chain has TRBV11-2 and TRBJ2-1; 9 nucleotides agree with TRBD2. CDR3 length equals 15 residues. Germline V lookup: CDR1 SGHAT, CDR2 FQNNGV. V lost 5 bases to trimming and J lost 9 bases; unmatched junction nucleotides: 11. CDR3 sequence: CASSRLPGLAVEQFF. The CDR3 DNA reads TGTGCCAGCAGCCGATTACCGGGACTAGCTGTTGAGCAGTTCTTC.